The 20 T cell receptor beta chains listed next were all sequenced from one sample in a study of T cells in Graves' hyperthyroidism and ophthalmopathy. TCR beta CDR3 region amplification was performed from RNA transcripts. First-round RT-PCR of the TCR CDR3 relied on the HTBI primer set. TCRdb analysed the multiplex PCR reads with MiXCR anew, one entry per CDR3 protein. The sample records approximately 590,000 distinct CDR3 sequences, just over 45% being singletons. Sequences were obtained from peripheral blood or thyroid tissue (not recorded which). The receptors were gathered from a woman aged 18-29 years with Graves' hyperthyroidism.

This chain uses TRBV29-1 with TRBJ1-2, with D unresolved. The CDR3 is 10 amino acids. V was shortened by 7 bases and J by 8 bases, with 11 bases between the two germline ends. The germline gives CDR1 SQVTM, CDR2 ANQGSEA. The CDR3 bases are TGCAGCGCTGGACTATACGGCTACACCTTC. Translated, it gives CSAGLYGYTF.

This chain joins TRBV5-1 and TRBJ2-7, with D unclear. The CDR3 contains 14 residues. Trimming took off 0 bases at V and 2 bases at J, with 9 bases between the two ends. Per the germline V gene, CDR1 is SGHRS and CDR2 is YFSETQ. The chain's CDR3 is CASSLANTAYEQYF. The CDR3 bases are TGCGCCAGCAGCTTGGCCAATACAGCCTACGAGCAGTACTTC.

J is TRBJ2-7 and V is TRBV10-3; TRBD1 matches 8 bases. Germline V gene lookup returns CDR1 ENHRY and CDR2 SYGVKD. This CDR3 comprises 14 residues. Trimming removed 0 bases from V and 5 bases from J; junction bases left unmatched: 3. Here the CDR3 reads CAISESRQGHEQYF. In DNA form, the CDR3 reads TGTGCCATCAGTGAGTCTAGACAGGGGCACGAGCAGTACTTC.

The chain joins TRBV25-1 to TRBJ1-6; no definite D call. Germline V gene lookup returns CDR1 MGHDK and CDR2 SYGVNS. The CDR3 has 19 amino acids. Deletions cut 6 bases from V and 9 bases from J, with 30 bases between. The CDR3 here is CASRDPGAATPLVISPLHF. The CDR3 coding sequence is TGTGCCAGCAGAGATCCTGGTGCGGCCACTCCCTTGGTCATTTCACCCCTCCACTTT.

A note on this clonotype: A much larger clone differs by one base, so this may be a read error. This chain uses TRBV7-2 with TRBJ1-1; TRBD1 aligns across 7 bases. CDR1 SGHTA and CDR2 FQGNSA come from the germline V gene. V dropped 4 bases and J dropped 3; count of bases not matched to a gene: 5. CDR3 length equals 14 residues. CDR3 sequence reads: CASSYDRADTEAFF. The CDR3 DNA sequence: TGTGCCAGCAGCTACGACAGGGCGGACACTGAAGCTTTCTTT.

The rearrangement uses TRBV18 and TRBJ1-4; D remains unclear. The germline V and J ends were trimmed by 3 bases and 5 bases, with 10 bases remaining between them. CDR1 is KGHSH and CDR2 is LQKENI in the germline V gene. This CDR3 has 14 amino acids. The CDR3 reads CASSPGLGNEKLFF. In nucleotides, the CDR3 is TGTGCCAGCTCACCCGGCCTAGGGAATGAAAAACTGTTTTTT.

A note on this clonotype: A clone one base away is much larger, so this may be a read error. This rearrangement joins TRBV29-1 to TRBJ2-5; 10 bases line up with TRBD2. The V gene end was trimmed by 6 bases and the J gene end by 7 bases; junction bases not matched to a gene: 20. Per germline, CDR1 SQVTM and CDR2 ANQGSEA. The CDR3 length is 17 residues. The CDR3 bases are TGCAGCGTGGCAGGGGCTAGCGGGGGAGGCCTCGGAGGGACCCAGTACTTC. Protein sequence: CSVAGASGGGLGGTQYF.

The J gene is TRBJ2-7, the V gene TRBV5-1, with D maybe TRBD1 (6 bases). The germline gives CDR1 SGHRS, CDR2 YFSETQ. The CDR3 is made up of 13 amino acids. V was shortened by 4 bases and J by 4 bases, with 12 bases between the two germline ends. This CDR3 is CASSRTAGYEQYF. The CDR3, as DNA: TGCGCCAGCAGCCGGACAGCAGGATACGAGCAGTACTTC. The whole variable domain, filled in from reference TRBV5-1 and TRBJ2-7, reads KAGVTQTPRYLIKTRGQQVTLSCSPISGHRSVSWYQQTPGQGLQFLFEYFSETQRNKGNFPGRFSGRQFSNSRSEMNVSTLELGDSALYLCASSRTAGYEQYFGPGTRLTVT.

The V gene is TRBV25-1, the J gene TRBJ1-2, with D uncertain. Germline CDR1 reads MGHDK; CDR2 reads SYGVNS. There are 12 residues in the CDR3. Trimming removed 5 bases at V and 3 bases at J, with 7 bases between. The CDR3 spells CASSPQYYGYTF. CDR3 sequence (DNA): TGTGCCAGCAGTCCCCAGTACTATGGCTACACCTTC.

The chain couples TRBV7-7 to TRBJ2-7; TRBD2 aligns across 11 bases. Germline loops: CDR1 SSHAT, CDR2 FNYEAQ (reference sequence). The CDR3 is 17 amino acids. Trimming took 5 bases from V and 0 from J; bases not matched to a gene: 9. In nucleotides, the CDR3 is TGTGCCAGCAGCACCCACCTAGCGGGAGGTAACTCCTACGAGCAGTACTTC. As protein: CASSTHLAGGNSYEQYF.

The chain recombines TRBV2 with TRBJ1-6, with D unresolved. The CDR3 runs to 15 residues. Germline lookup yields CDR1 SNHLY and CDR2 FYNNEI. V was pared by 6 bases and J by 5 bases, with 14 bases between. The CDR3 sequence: CASSSAGYDNSPLHF. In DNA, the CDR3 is TGTGCCAGCAGCTCCGCGGGATACGATAATTCACCCCTCCACTTT.

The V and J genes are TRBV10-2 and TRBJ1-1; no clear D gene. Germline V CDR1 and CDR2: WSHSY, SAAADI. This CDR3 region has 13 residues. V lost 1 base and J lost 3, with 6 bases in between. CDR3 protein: CASSELRDTEAFF. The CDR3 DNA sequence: TGCGCCAGCAGTGAGTTGAGGGACACTGAAGCTTTCTTT.

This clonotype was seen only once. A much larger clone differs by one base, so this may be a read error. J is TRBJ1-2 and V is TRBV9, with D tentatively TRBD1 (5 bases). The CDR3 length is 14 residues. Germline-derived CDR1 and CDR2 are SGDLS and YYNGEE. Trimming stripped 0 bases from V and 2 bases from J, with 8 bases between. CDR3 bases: TGTGCCAGCAGCGTAGACGCAGGGAACTATGGCTACACCTTC. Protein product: CASSVDAGNYGYTF.

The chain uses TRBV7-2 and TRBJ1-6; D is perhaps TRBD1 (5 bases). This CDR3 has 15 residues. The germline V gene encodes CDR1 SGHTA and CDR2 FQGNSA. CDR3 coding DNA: TGTGCTGGCAGCTTGATGTGGGGGGGAAATTCACCCCTCCACTTT. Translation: CAGSLMWGGNSPLHF.

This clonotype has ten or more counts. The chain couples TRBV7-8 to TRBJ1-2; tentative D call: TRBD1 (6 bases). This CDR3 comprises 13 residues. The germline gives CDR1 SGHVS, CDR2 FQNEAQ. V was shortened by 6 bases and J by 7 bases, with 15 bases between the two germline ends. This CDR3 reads CASRSRRGVGYTF. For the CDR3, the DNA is TGTGCCAGCAGATCTCGGAGGGGGGTTGGCTACACCTTC.

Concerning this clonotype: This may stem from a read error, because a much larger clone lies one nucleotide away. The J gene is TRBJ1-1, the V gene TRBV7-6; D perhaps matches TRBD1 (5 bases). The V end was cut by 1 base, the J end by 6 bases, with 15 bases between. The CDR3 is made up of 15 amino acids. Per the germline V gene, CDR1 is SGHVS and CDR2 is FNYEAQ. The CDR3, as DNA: TGTGCCAGCAGCTTAGACCCAGGCCAGGGCGCTGAAGCTTTCTTT. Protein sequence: CASSLDPGQGAEAFF.

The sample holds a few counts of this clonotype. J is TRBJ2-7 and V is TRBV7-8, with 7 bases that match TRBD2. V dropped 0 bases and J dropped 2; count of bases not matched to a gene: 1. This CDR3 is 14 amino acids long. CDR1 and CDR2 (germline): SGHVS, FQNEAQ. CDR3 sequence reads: CASSLAAGAYEQYF. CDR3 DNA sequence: TGTGCCAGCAGCTTAGCGGCGGGGGCCTACGAGCAGTACTTC.

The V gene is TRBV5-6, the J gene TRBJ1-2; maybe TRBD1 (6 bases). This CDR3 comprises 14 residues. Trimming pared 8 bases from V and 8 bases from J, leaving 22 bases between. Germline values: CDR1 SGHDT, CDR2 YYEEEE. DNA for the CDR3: TGTGCCAGTAGCCTAGCGGGAGGGGGGAACGGCTACACCTTC. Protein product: CASSLAGGGNGYTF.

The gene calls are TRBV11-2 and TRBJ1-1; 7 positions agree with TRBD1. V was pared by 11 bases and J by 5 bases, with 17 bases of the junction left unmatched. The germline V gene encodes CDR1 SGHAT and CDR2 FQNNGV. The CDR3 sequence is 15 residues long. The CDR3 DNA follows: TGTGCCTGGCGTAGACAGGGAGGGAGAGGGACTGAAGCTTTCTTT. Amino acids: CAWRRQGGRGTEAFF.

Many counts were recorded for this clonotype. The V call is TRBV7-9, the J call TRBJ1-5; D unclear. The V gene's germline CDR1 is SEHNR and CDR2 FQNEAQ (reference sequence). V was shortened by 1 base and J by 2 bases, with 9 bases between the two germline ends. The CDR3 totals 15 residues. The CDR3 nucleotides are TGTGCCAGCAGCTTAGAACTGGAAGGCAATCAGCCCCAGCATTTT. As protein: CASSLELEGNQPQHF. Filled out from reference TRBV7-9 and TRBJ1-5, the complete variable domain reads DTGVSQNPRHKITKRGQNVTFRCDPISEHNRLYWYRQTLGQGPEFLTYFQNEAQLEKSRLLSDRFSAERPKGSFSTLEIQRTEQGDSAMYLCASSLELEGNQPQHFGDGTRLSIL.